This passage covers 20 T cell receptor beta chains from one sample sequenced in a study of persistence of HIV-infected CD4 T cells (dated by TCRdb to about 2020). The immunoSEQ hsTCRB assay version 4, run in survey mode, was used to sequence TCRbeta repertoires from genomic DNA. TCRdb holds this immuneACCESS table with in-frame rearrangements only. Some clones are missing; in checked studies, unresolved V genes explain under half, and the rest has no known cause. In all, the sample holds about 39,000 clones, and approximately 81% of those were seen once. The top ten constitute more than 4.5% of the sample. Their recognized antigens are unknown. What the treatment or condition label conveys for this sample: suppressive antiretroviral therapy. A pool of overlapping HIV-1 Gag 15-mer peptides was used at 0.95 to 1 ug per peptide per mL for cell stimulation. Memory populations depleted of antigen-responding cells were obtained by sorting nonresponding CD40L-negative CD69-negative CD45RO-high memory CD4+ T cells.

Sequenced material: cultured CD4+ T cells from PBMCs, taken from a patient who received antiretroviral therapy. This sample's cell subset or site label indicates: CD40L-CD69- CD45RO-high memory CD4 T cells not responding to Gag peptides. The source of these receptors is an adult with HIV. The donor label of this sample is uncertain.

This clone is classed as medium-sized. The V gene is TRBV25-1, the J gene TRBJ1-6, with D possibly TRBD1 on 5 matching bases. There are 15 residues in the CDR3. With 4 bases removed from V and 5 bases from J, the gap between germline ends came to 12 bases. Germline loops: CDR1 MGHDK, CDR2 SYGVNS. CDR3 residues: CASSGGAGNNSPLHF. CDR3 nucleotides: TGTGCCAGCAGTGGAGGGGCTGGTAATAATTCACCCCTCCACTTT.

This chain uses TRBV5-1 with TRBJ2-2, with 13 bases identical to TRBD2. The germline CDR1 and CDR2 sequences are SGHRS and YFSETQ. The junction had 10 bases not matched to a gene; V was cut back by 4 bases and J by 7 bases. The CDR3 has 17 amino acids. CDR3 coding DNA: TGCGCCAGCAGCCGCGATACTAGCGGGGGGGCCAGCGGGGAGCTGTTTTTT. It yields the protein CASSRDTSGGASGELFF.

The gene calls are TRBV6-5 and TRBJ1-4, with D possibly being TRBD1 (5 bases). CDR1 is MNHEY and CDR2 is SVGAGI in the germline V gene. V was pared by 6 bases and J by 7 bases, with 15 bases between. CDR3 size: 14 residues. The CDR3: CASSLQPGGEKLFF. CDR3 bases: TGTGCCAGCAGCTTACAACCGGGGGGTGAAAAACTGTTTTTT.

This chain uses TRBV6-1 with TRBJ2-1; D remains ambiguous. CDR1 and CDR2 (germline): MNHNS, SASEGT. Between the trimmed V and J ends, which lost 3 bases and 11 bases, there was a span of 11 bases. This CDR3 comprises 12 residues. The CDR3 is CASSDVMPQQFF. CDR3 sequence (DNA): TGTGCCAGCAGTGATGTCATGCCTCAGCAGTTCTTC.

The chain has TRBV27 and TRBJ1-1; D is ambiguous. The V gene's germline CDR1 is MNHEY and CDR2 SMNVEV (reference sequence). There are 15 residues in the CDR3. V was trimmed by 3 bases and J by 5 bases, leaving 16 bases between them. DNA for the CDR3: TGTGCCAGCAGTTTCCGACTCCCTATTATAACTGAAGCTTTCTTT. Translation: CASSFRLPIITEAFF.

V gene TRBV27 combines with J gene TRBJ2-5; 8 positions match TRBD1. Germline-derived CDR1 and CDR2 are MNHEY and SMNVEV (reference sequence). Germline trimming cut 5 bases from V and 8 bases from J; bases unmatched to any gene: 10. There are 14 residues in the CDR3. The CDR3 coding sequence is TGTGCCAGCAGTCCATGGGACAGGCCCCAAACCCAGTACTTC. Its translation is CASSPWDRPQTQYF.

This sequence joins TRBV2 and TRBJ2-2, with TRBD1 matching over 7 bases. Per the germline V gene, CDR1 is SNHLY and CDR2 is FYNNEI. CDR3 length: 15 residues. J was trimmed by 5 bases and V by 5 bases; bases with no gene match: 8. CDR3 region: CASSPQGPGTGELFF. The CDR3, as DNA: TGTGCCAGCAGTCCACAGGGGCCAGGGACCGGGGAGCTGTTTTTT.

This chain uses TRBV18 with TRBJ2-3; D might be TRBD1 (5 bases). This CDR3 has 16 amino acids. The germline V and J ends were trimmed by 4 bases and 0 bases, with 14 bases remaining between them. Per the germline V gene, CDR1 is KGHSH and CDR2 is LQKENI. CDR3 protein: CASSLTAQGSTDTQYF. CDR3 coding DNA: TGTGCCAGCTCACTAACGGCGCAGGGTAGCACAGATACGCAGTATTTT.

This clone appeared a single time. This chain connects TRBV2 to TRBJ2-7; 8 positions agree with TRBD2. V was pared by 6 bases and J by 0 bases, with 4 bases of the junction left unmatched. CDR3 size: 14 residues. Germline assignment: CDR1 SNHLY and CDR2 FYNNEI. The CDR3: CASRGGGSSYEQYF. The CDR3 DNA sequence: TGTGCCAGCAGGGGCGGGGGGAGCTCCTACGAGCAGTACTTC.

V gene TRBV6-1 combines with J gene TRBJ1-2, with D unclear. Trimming removed 1 base at V and 4 bases at J, with 10 bases between. Germline V CDR1 and CDR2: MNHNS, SASEGT. The CDR3 length is 14 residues. This CDR3 reads CASSEENTVYGYTF. The DNA for the CDR3 is TGTGCCAGCAGTGAAGAGAACACAGTCTATGGCTACACCTTC.

CDR3 amino acids: CASSGLAGGSDTQYF. For the CDR3, the DNA is TGTGCCAGCAGTGGACTAGCGGGGGGGTCAGATACGCAGTATTTT. The V gene is TRBV28, the J gene TRBJ2-3, with 15 bases that match TRBD2. Germline CDR1 reads MDHEN; CDR2 reads SYDVKM. V gave up 5 bases and J gave up 4 bases; unmatched junction bases: 1. CDR3 length equals 15 residues.

This clone was seen a handful of times. The CDR3 protein is CASSPPGQGYEQYF. The CDR3 DNA reads TGTGCCAGCAGCCCGCCGGGACAGGGCTACGAGCAGTACTTC. The chain combines TRBV7-8 with TRBJ2-7; 9 bases line up with TRBD1. The CDR3 totals 14 residues. V was pared by 5 bases and J by 3 bases, with 5 bases of the junction left unmatched. Germline assignment: CDR1 SGHVS and CDR2 FQNEAQ.

V and J are TRBV11-3 and TRBJ1-1, with D possibly being TRBD1 (5 bases). Per the germline V gene, CDR1 is SGHNT and CDR2 is YENEEA. This CDR3 is 13 amino acids long. V lost 3 bases to trimming and J lost 7 bases, with 12 bases between them. The CDR3 reads CASSFFRGSEAFF. The CDR3, as DNA: TGTGCCAGCAGCTTTTTCCGGGGGAGTGAAGCTTTCTTT.

This clone was seen once. V usage is TRBV5-1 and J usage is TRBJ2-3; TRBD2 matches 14 bases. The CDR3 is made up of 21 amino acids. The germline V gene has CDR1 SGHRS and CDR2 YFSETQ. Germline trimming cut 3 bases from V and 0 bases from J; bases unmatched to any gene: 15. CDR3 DNA sequence: TGCGCCAGCAGCTACCTTCTCTCCCTCGGGACTAGCGGGGGAAGCACAGATACGCAGTATTTT. Protein: CASSYLLSLGTSGGSTDTQYF. Full variable domain (missing parts from reference TRBV5-1 and TRBJ2-3): KAGVTQTPRYLIKTRGQQVTLSCSPISGHRSVSWYQQTPGQGLQFLFEYFSETQRNKGNFPGRFSGRQFSNSRSEMNVSTLELGDSALYLCASSYLLSLGTSGGSTDTQYFGPGTRLTVL.

This chain links TRBV28 with TRBJ1-3; TRBD1 is a possible D gene (6 bases). This CDR3 region has 15 residues. V lost 6 bases and J 4 bases, leaving 16 bases between the germline ends. Germline V gene data show CDR1 as MDHEN and CDR2 as SYDVKM. CDR3 sequence reads: CASRRQAAGGNTIYF. The DNA of the CDR3 is TGTGCCAGCAGAAGACAGGCCGCGGGCGGAAACACCATATATTTT. The full variable domain, in which reference TRBV28 and TRBJ1-3 provide the parts outside the CDR3, is DVKVTQSSRYLVKRTGEKVFLECVQDMDHENMFWYRQDPGLGLRLIYFSYDVKMKEKGDIPEGYSVSREKKERFSLILESASTNQTSMYLCASRRQAAGGNTIYFGEGSWLTVV.

This rearrangement joins TRBV5-1 to TRBJ1-5; tentative D call: TRBD1 (6 bases). This CDR3 contains 14 residues. Between the trimmed V and J ends, which lost 4 bases and 1 base, there was a span of 9 bases. Germline assignment: CDR1 SGHRS and CDR2 YFSETQ. This CDR3 is CASSPGQSNQPQHF. CDR3 coding DNA: TGCGCCAGCAGCCCAGGACAGAGCAATCAGCCCCAGCATTTT.

V usage is TRBV7-2 and J usage is TRBJ1-1; TRBD1 is a possible D gene (5 bases). Germline CDR1 is SGHTA and CDR2 is FQGNSA. Trimming left V 5 bases short and J 1 base short, with 11 bases between. The length of the CDR3 is 14 residues. Written as DNA, the CDR3 is TGTGCCAGCAGCCCCTCAGGGACGAACACTGAAGCTTTCTTT. The encoded protein is CASSPSGTNTEAFF.

The chain has TRBV14 and TRBJ2-2, with no clear D. CDR1 is SGHDN and CDR2 is FVKESK in the germline V gene. The V gene lost 2 bases and the J gene lost 2 bases, with 3 bases spanning the gap. The CDR3 has 13 residues. The CDR3 loop reads CASSQTNTGELFF. The CDR3 DNA is TGTGCCAGCAGCCAAACTAACACCGGGGAGCTGTTTTTT.

The rearrangement uses TRBV28 and TRBJ1-5, with 11 bases that match TRBD1. The CDR3 covers 17 residues. CDR1 MDHEN and CDR2 SYDVKM come from the germline V gene. J gave up 2 bases and V 0 bases, and 3 bases lay outside the gene matches. CDR3 residues: CASSLWGQGVGNQPQHF. The CDR3 DNA reads TGTGCCAGCAGTTTATGGGGACAGGGGGTCGGCAATCAGCCCCAGCATTTT.

The chain joins TRBV29-1 to TRBJ1-2, with D unclear. Per the germline V gene, CDR1 is SQVTM and CDR2 is ANQGSEA. The V and J ends lost 4 bases and 2 bases respectively, with 8 bases between them. The CDR3 contains 12 residues. The DNA for the CDR3 is TGCAGCGTTGTTGGCCAGAACTATGGCTACACCTTC. It encodes CSVVGQNYGYTF.